This TCR beta chain is drawn from a study of blood T cell repertoires in COVID-19. Study in general: Acute and convalescent COVID-19 specimens originated in the United States, Italy and Spain. In each case, the material was cDNA or gDNA derived from T cells, B-cell-depleted T cells, or PBMCs.

In the study's own analysis: Nucleated cell counts were estimated from reference gene primer amplification. Using immunoSEQ multiplex PCR, the repertoire was profiled, and TCRdb retains in-frame clones only, with some absent. The V and J calls and clone size were taken over from that table, and D and trimming were inferred from the DNA. The table has approximately 300,000 clones, roughly 90% seen once. The CDR3 consists of 16 residues. CDR1 KGHSH and CDR2 LQKENI come from the germline V gene. Trimming took 2 bases from V and 0 from J, leaving 8 bases between them. The TCR was taken from a man in his forties with acute or convalescent COVID-19. The chain combines TRBV18 with TRBJ2-6; D ambiguous. The specimen sequenced was peripheral blood. CDR3 sequence (DNA): TGTGCCAGCTCACCATCTTGGAGCTCTGGGGCCAACGTCCTGACTTTC. Its protein product is CASSPSWSSGANVLTF.